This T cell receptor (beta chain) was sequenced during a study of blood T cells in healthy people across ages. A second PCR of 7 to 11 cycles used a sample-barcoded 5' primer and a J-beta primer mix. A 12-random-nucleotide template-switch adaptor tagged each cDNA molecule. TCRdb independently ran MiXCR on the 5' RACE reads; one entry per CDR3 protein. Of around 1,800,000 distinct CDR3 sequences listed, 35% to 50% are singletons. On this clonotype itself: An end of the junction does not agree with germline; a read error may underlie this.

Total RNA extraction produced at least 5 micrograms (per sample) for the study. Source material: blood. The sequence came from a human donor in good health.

CDR3 sequence reads: CASRRRSTGYNGQFF. CDR3 nucleotide sequence: TGTGCCAGCAGGAGACGGTCTACAGGGTACAATGGGCAGTTCTTC. This chain uses TRBV7-2 with TRBJ2-1, with D perhaps TRBD1 (6 bases). This CDR3 spans 15 amino acids. Germline CDR1 is SGHTA and CDR2 is FQGNSA.